This note documents a single T cell receptor (beta chain) sequence. The sample belongs to a study of blood T cell repertoires in COVID-19. Germline V gene lookup returns CDR1 LNHDA and CDR2 SQIVND (reference sequence). Between the trimmed V and J ends, which lost 4 bases and 0 bases, there was a span of 9 bases. The CDR3 is made up of 14 amino acids. Clones were sequenced by immunoSEQ multiplex PCR, and TCRdb holds only the in-frame ones, with some missing. The table includes about 110,000 clones, about two thirds detected once. The TCR comes from a woman between 40 and 50 years old with acute or convalescent COVID-19. The chain links TRBV19 to TRBJ1-2; no reliable D call. Sequences were obtained from peripheral blood. For the CDR3, the DNA is TGTGCCAGTAGTAGTTCGGTAGCTAACTATGGCTACACCTTC. Its translation is CASSSSVANYGYTF.